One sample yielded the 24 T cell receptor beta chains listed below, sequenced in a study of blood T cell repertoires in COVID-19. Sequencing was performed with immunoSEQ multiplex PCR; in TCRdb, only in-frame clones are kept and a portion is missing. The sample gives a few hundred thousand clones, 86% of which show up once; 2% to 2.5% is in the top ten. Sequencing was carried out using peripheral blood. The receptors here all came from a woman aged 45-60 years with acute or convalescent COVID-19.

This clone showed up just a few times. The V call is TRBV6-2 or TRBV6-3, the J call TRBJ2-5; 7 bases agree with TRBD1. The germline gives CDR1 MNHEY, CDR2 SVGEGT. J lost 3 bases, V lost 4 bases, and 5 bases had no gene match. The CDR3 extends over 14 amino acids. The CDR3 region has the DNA TGTGCCAGCAGTTTCCCGGGACAGAAAGAGACCCAGTACTTC. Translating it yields CASSFPGQKETQYF.

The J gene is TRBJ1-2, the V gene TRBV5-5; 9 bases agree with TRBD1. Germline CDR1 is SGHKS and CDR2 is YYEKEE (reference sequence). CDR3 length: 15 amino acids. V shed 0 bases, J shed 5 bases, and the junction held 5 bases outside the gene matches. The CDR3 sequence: CASSLGRQGEYGYTF. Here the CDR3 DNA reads TGTGCCAGCAGCTTGGGGAGACAGGGGGAGTATGGCTACACCTTC. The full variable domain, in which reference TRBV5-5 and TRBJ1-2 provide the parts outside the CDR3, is DAGVTQSPTHLIKTRGQQVTLRCSPISGHKSVSWYQQVLGQGPQFIFQYYEKEERGRGNFPDRFSARQFPNYSSELNVNALLLGDSALYLCASSLGRQGEYGYTFGSGTRLTVV.

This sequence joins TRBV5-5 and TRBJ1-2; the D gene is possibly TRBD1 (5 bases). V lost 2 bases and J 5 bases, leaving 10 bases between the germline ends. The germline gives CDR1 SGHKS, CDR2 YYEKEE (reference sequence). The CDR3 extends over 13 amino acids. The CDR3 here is CASSFPGHYGYTF. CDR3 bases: TGTGCCAGCAGCTTCCCCGGACATTATGGCTACACCTTC. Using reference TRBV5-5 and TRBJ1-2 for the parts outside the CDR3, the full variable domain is DAGVTQSPTHLIKTRGQQVTLRCSPISGHKSVSWYQQVLGQGPQFIFQYYEKEERGRGNFPDRFSARQFPNYSSELNVNALLLGDSALYLCASSFPGHYGYTFGSGTRLTVV.

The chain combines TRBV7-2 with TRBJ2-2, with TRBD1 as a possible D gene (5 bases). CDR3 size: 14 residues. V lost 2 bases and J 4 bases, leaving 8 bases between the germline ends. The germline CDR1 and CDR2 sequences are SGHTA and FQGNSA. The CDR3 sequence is CASSLSRATGELFF. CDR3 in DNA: TGTGCCAGCAGCTTATCCAGGGCCACCGGGGAGCTGTTTTTT.

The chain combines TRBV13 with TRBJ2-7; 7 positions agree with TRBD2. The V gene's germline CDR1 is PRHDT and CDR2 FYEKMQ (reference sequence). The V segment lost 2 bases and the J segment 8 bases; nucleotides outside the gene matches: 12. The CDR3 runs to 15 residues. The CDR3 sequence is CASSLIGGSPRQQYF. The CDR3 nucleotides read TGTGCCAGCAGCTTAATCGGCGGGAGTCCGCGTCAGCAGTACTTC.

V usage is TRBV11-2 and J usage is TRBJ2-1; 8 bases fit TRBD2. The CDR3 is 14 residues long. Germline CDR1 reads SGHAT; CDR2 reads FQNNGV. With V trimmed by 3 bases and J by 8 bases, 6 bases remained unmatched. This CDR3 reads CASSFSGAADEQFF. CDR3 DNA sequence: TGTGCCAGCAGCTTTAGCGGGGCCGCGGATGAGCAGTTCTTC.

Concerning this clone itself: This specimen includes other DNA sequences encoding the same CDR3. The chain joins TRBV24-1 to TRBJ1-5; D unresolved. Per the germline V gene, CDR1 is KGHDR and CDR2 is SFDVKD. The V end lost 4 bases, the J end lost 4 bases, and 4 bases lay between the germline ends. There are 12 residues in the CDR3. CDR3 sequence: CATSDPNQPQHF. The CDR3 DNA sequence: TGTGCCACCAGTGACCCTAATCAGCCCCAGCATTTT.

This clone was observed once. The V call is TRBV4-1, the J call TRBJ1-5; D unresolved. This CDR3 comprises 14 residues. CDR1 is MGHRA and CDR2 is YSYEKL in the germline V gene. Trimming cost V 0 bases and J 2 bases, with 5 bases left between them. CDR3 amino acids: CASSQDPGNQPQHF. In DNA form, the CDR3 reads TGCGCCAGCAGCCAAGACCCCGGCAATCAGCCCCAGCATTTT.

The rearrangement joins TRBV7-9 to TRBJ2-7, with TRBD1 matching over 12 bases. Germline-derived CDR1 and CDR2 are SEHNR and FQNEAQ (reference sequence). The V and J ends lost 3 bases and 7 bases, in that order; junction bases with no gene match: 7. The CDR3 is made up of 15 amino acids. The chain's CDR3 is CASSFSGTGGREQYF. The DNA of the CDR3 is TGTGCCAGCAGCTTTTCCGGGACAGGGGGCCGGGAGCAGTACTTC.

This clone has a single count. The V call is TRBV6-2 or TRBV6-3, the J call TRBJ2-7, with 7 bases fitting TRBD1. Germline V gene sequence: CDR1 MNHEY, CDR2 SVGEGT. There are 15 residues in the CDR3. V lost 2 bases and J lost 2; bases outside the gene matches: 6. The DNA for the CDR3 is TGTGCCAGCAGTTACGATGGGACAGAGACCTACGAGCAGTACTTC. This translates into CASSYDGTETYEQYF.

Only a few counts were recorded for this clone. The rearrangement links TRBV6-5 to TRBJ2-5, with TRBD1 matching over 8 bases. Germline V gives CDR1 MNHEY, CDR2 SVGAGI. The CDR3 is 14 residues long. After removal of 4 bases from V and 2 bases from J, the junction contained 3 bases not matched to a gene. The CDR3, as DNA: TGTGCCAGCAGTTGGACAGGGTATCAAGAGACCCAGTACTTC. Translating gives CASSWTGYQETQYF.

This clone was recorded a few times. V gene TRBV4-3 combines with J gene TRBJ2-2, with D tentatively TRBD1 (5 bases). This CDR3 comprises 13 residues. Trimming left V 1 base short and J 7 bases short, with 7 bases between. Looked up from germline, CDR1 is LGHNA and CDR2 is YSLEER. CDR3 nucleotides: TGCGCCAGCAGCCAAGTAGGGGACGGGGAGCTGTTTTTT. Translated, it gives CASSQVGDGELFF.

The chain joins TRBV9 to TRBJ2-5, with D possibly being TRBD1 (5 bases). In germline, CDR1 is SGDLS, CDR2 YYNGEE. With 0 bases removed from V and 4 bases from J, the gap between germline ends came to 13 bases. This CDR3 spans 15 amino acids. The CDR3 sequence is CASSVGRQFTETQYF. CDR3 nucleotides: TGTGCCAGCAGCGTAGGTAGACAGTTCACAGAGACCCAGTACTTC.

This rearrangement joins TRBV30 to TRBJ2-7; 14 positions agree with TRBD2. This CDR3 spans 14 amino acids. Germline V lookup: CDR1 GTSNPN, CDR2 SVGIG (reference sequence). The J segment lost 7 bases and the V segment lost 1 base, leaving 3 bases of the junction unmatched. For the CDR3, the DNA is TGTGCCTGGAGTGGACTAGCGGGAGGGAGGGAGCAGTACTTC. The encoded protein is CAWSGLAGGREQYF.

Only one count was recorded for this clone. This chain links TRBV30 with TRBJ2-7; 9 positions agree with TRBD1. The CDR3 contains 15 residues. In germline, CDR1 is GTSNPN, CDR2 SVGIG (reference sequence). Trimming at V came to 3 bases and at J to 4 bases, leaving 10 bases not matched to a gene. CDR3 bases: TGTGCCTGGAGCAAGACAGGGGGTATCTCTTACGAGCAGTACTTC. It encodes CAWSKTGGISYEQYF.

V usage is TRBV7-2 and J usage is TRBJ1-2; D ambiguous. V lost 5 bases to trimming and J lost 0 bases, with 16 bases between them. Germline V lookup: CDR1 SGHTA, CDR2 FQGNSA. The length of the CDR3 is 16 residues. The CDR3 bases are TGTGCCAGCAGCCCGGGAGGCCCTCAAGCTAACTATGGCTACACCTTC. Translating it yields CASSPGGPQANYGYTF. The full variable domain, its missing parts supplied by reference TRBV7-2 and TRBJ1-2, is GAGVSQSPSNKVTEKGKDVELRCDPISGHTALYWYRQSLGQGLEFLIYFQGNSAPDKSGLPSDRFSAERTGGSVSTLTIQRTQQEDSAVYLCASSPGGPQANYGYTFGSGTRLTVV.

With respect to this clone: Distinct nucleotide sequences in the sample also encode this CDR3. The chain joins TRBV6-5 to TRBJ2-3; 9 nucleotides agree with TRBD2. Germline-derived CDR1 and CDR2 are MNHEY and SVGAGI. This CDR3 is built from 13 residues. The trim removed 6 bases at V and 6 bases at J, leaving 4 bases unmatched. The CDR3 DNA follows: TGTGCCAGCAGCTTAGCGGGGGCTGATACGCAGTATTTT. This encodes CASSLAGADTQYF.

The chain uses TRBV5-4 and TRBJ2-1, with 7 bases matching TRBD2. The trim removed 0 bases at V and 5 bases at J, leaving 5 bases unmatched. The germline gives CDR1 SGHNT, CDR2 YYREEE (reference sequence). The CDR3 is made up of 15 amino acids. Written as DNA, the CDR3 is TGTGCCAGCAGCTTGGGGGACTACTCTAACAATGAGCAGTTCTTC. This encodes CASSLGDYSNNEQFF.

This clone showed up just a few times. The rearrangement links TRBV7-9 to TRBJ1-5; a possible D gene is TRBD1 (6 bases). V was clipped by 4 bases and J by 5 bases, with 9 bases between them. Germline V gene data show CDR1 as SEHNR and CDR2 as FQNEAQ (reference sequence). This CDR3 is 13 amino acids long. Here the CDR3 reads CASSWSGDQPQHF. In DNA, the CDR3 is TGTGCCAGCAGCTGGTCAGGGGATCAGCCCCAGCATTTT.

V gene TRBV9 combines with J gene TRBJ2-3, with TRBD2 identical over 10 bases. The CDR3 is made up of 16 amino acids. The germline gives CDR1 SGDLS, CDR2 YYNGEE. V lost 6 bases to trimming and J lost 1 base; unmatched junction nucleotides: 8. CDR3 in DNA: TGTGCCAGCACACCCCGAGCGGGGGGGGGCACAGATACGCAGTATTTT. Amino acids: CASTPRAGGGTDTQYF.

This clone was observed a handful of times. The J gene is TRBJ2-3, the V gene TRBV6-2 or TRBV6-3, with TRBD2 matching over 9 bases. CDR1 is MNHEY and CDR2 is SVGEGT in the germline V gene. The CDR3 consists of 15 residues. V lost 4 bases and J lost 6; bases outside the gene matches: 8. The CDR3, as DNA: TGTGCCAGCAGTTCCTTGGGTAGCGGGAGTGATACGCAGTATTTT. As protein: CASSSLGSGSDTQYF.

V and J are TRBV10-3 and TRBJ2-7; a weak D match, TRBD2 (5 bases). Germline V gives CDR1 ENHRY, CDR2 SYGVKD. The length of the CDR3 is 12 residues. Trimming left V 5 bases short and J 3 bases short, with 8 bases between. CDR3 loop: CAISPRGYEQYF. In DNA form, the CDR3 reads TGTGCCATCAGTCCACGGGGCTACGAGCAGTACTTC.

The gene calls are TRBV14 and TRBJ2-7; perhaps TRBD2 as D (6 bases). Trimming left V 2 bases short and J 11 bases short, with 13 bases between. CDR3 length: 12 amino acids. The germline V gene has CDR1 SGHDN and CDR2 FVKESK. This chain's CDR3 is CASSQNGGTEYF. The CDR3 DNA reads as TGTGCCAGCAGCCAAAATGGAGGGACGGAGTACTTC.

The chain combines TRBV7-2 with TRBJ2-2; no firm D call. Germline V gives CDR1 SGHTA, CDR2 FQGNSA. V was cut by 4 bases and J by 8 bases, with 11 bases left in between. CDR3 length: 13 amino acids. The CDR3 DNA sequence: TGTGCCAGCAGCTACCATTACCAGGGGGAGCTGTTTTTT. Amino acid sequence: CASSYHYQGELFF.